One sample yielded the 4 T cell receptor beta chains listed below, sequenced in a study of T cells in Graves' hyperthyroidism and ophthalmopathy. RNA transcripts provided the source from which TCR beta CDR3 regions were amplified. The TCR CDR3 first-round RT-PCR relied on the HTBI primer set. TCRdb re-analysed the multiplex PCR reads in MiXCR, keeping a single row per CDR3 protein. The table records approximately 530,000 distinct CDR3 sequences, just under 20% of them present only once. Sample: blood. The receptors here all came from a man aged 35-49 years with Graves' ophthalmopathy.

This clonotype was found a few times. J is TRBJ2-2 and V is TRBV5-1; D is uncertain. Trimming cost V 2 bases and J 0 bases, with 8 bases left between them. The germline CDR1 and CDR2 sequences are SGHRS and YFSETQ. The CDR3 runs 15 residues. CDR3 sequence: CASSLSQPNTGELFF. The DNA for the CDR3 is TGCGCCAGCAGCTTATCACAGCCGAACACCGGGGAGCTGTTTTTT. Combining the CDR3 with reference TRBV5-1 and TRBJ2-2 gives the whole variable domain KAGVTQTPRYLIKTRGQQVTLSCSPISGHRSVSWYQQTPGQGLQFLFEYFSETQRNKGNFPGRFSGRQFSNSRSEMNVSTLELGDSALYLCASSLSQPNTGELFFGEGSRLTVL.

This sequence joins TRBV5-6 and TRBJ2-2; D possibly corresponds to TRBD2 (5 bases). This CDR3 is 17 amino acids long. Germline V gene lookup returns CDR1 SGHDT and CDR2 YYEEEE. Trimming took 2 bases from V and 3 from J, leaving 17 bases between them. The CDR3 coding sequence is TGTGCCAGCAGCTTAAGGGAGTATCAGGTCGACACCGGGGAGCTGTTTTTT. It codes for CASSLREYQVDTGELFF.

The table lists this clonotype with many counts. The V and J genes are TRBV2 and TRBJ1-5; D gene uncertain. Trimming took 8 bases from V and 3 from J, leaving 14 bases between them. The CDR3 is 14 residues long. Germline V gene lookup returns CDR1 SNHLY and CDR2 FYNNEI. DNA for the CDR3: TGTGCCAGCTGCCCGGGTTGGAACAATCAGCCCCAGCATTTT. It codes for CASCPGWNNQPQHF.

There are many counts of this clonotype. The chain couples TRBV28 to TRBJ2-7; 7 positions agree with TRBD2. The J segment lost 7 bases and the V segment lost 2 bases, leaving 8 bases of the junction unmatched. The CDR3 sequence is 14 residues long. The germline V gene encodes CDR1 MDHEN and CDR2 SYDVKM. The CDR3 loop reads CASSLGAGAWEQYF. As DNA, the CDR3 is TGTGCCAGCAGTTTAGGGGCGGGAGCGTGGGAGCAGTACTTC.